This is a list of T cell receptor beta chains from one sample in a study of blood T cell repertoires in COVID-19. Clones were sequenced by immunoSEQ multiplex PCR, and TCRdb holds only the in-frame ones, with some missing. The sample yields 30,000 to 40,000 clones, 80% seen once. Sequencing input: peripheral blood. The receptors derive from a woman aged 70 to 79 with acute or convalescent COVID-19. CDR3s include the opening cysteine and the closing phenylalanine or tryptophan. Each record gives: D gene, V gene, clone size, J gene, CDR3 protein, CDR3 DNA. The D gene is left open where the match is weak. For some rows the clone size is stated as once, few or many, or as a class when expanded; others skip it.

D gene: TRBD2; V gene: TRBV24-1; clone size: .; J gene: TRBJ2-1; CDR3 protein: CATSDRAGEEFF; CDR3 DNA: TGTGCCACCAGTGATCGGGCGGGAGAAGAGTTCTTC
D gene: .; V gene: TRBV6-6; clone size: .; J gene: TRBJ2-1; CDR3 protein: CASSPDVRVLRYNEQFF; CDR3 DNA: TGTGCCAGCAGTCCCGACGTCCGGGTTCTGAGGTACAATGAGCAGTTCTTC
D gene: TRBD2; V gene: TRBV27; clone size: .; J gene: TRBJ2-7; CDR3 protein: CASRTRGLAAYEQYF; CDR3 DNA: TGTGCCAGCAGAACTAGGGGCCTAGCGGCCTACGAGCAGTACTTC
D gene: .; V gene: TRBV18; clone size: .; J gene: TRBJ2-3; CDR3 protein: CASSPTPGSETNTDTQYF; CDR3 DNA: TGTGCCAGCTCACCCACCCCGGGGAGCGAGACCAACACAGATACGCAGTATTTT
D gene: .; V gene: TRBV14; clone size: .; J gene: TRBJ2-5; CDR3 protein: CASSQAPQETQYF; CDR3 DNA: TGTGCCAGCAGCCAAGCTCCGCAAGAGACCCAGTACTTC
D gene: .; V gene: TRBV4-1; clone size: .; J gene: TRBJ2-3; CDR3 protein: CASSQEYSTDTQYF; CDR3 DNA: TGCGCCAGCAGCCAAGAGTATAGCACAGATACGCAGTATTTT
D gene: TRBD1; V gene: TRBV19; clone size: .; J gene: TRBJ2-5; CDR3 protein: CASRGTGVRETQYF; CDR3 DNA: TGTGCCAGTAGGGGGACAGGGGTGCGAGAGACCCAGTACTTC
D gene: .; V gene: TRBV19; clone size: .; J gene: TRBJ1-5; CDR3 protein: CASSIDPFVGHSTYSNQPQHF; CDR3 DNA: TGTGCCAGTAGTATAGACCCTTTTGTGGGACATTCGACTTATAGCAATCAGCCCCAGCATTTT
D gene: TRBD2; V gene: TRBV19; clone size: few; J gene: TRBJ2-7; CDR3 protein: CASGKLAGGHEQYF; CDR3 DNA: TGTGCCAGTGGCAAGCTAGCGGGAGGCCACGAGCAGTACTTC
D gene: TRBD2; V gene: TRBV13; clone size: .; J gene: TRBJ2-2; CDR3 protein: CASSLGGRALTGELFF; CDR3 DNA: TGTGCCAGCAGCTTAGGTGGGAGGGCCCTCACCGGGGAGCTGTTTTTT